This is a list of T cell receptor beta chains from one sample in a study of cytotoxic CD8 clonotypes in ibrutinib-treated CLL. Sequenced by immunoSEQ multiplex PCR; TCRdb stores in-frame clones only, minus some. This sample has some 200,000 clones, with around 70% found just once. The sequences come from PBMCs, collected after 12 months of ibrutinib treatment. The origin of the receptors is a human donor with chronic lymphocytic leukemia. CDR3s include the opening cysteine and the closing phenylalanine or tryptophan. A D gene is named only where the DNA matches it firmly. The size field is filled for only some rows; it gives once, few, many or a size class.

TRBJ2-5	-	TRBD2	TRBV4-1	CASSPRALAEETQYF	TGCGCCAGCAGCCCCCGAGCACTAGCGGAAGAGACCCAGTACTTC
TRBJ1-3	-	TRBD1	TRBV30	CAWSVTGISGNTIYF	TGTGCCTGGAGTGTGACAGGGATTAGCGGAAACACCATATATTTT
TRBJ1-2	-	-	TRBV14	CASSQDGAPGQPNYGYTF	TGTGCCAGCAGCCAAGACGGAGCGCCGGGACAACCTAACTATGGCTACACCTTC
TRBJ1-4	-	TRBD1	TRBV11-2	CASSYNQGASEKLFF	TGTGCCAGCAGCTACAATCAGGGGGCAAGCGAAAAACTGTTTTTT
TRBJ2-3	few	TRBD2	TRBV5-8	CASSQMFGSGGDTRDTQYF	TGTGCCAGCAGCCAAATGTTTGGCAGCGGGGGGGACACAAGAGATACGCAGTATTTT
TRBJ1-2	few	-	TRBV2	CASSDPGLLNYGYTF	TGTGCCAGCAGCGATCCGGGACTGCTGAACTATGGCTACACCTTC
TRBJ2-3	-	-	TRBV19	CASSPAGSTDTQYF	TGTGCCAGTAGCCCTGCGGGAAGCACAGATACGCAGTATTTT
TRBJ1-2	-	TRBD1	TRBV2	CASRPDRRGGYTF	TGTGCCAGCAGACCGGACAGGAGGGGTGGCTACACCTTC
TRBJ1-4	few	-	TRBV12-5	CASGRGVANEKLFF	TGTGCTAGTGGTCGGGGCGTGGCTAATGAAAAACTGTTTTTT
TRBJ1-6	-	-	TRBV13	CASQNSPLHF	TGTGCCAGCCAAAATTCACCCCTCCACTTT
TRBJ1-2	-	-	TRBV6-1	CASGVGGTGSYGYTF	TGTGCCAGCGGAGTGGGGGGGACGGGTAGCTATGGCTACACCTTC
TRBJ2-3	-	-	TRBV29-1	CSVDSLARDTQYF	TGCAGCGTTGATTCCCTCGCTAGGGATACGCAGTATTTT
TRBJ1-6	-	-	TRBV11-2	CASSSPPPSAYNSPLHF	TGTGCCAGCAGCTCCCCCCCTCCGAGCGCCTATAATTCACCCCTCCACTTT
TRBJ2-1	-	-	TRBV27	CASSPTSTYNEQFF	TGTGCCAGCAGCCCCACTAGCACCTACAATGAGCAGTTCTTC
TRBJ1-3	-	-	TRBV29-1	CSVEGAGNTIYF	TGCAGCGTTGAGGGGGCTGGAAACACCATATATTTT
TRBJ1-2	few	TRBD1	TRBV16	CASSQGQGTYGYTF	TGTGCCAGCAGCCAAGGACAGGGTACCTATGGCTACACCTTC
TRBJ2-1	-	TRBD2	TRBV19	CASTLGLAAYNEQFF	TGTGCCAGTACCCTAGGACTAGCGGCCTACAATGAGCAGTTCTTC
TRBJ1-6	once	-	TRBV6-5	CASSYGAGREGSPLHF	TGTGCCAGCAGTTACGGGGCGGGCAGGGAGGGATCACCCCTCCACTTT
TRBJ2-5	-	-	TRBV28	CASSLGGLETQYF	TGTGCCAGCAGTTTGGGTGGGCTTGAGACCCAGTACTTC
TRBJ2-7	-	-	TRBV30	CAWSGNRATNEQYF	TGTGCCTGGAGTGGTAACAGGGCAACAAACGAGCAGTACTTC
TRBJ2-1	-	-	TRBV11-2	CASSPNNEQFF	TGTGCCAGCAGCCCGAACAATGAGCAGTTCTTC
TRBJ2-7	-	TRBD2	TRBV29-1	CSVSPSGGSTYEQYF	TGCAGCGTTTCCCCTAGCGGGGGGTCTACCTACGAGCAGTACTTC
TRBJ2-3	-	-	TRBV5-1	CASSWAPVTDTQYF	TGCGCCAGCAGCTGGGCCCCAGTCACAGATACGCAGTATTTT
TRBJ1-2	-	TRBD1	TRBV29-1	CSVLPDRPGGYTF	TGCAGCGTTCTCCCGGACAGGCCTGGAGGCTACACCTTC
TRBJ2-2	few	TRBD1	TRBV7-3	CASKTGVNTGELFF	TGTGCCAGCAAAACAGGGGTGAACACCGGGGAGCTGTTTTTT
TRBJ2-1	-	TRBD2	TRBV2	CASASGTSGDNEQFF	TGTGCCAGCGCCTCCGGGACTAGCGGCGACAATGAGCAGTTCTTC
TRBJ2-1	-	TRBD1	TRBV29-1	CSVRWGQGRNEQFF	TGCAGCGTCCGGTGGGGACAGGGAAGGAATGAGCAGTTCTTC
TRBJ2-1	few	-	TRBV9	CASSVAGNRVNEQFF	TGTGCCAGCAGCGTAGCCGGGAACAGGGTGAATGAGCAGTTCTTC
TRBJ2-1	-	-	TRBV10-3	CAISDFSSARHYNEQFF	TGTGCCATCAGTGACTTCAGTTCGGCAAGACACTACAATGAGCAGTTCTTC